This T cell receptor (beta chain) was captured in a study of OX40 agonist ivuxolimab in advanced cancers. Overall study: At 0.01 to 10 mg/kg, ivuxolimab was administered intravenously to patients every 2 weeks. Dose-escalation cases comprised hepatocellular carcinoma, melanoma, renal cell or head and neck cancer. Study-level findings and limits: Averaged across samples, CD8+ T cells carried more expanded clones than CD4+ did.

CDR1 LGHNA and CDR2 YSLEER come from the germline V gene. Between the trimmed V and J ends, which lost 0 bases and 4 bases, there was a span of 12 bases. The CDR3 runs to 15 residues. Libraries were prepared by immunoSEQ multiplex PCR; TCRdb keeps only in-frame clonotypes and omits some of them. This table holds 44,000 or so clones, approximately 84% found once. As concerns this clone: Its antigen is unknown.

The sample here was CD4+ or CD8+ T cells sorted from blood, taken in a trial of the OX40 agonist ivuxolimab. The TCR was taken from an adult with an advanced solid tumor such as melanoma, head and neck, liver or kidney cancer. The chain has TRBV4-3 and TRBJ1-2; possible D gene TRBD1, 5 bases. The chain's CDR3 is CASSQEPNQGYGYTF. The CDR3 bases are TGCGCCAGCAGCCAAGAGCCCAACCAGGGCTATGGCTACACCTTC.